Listed here are 2 T cell receptor beta chains from one sample, sequenced in a study of CD8+ T cells in alopecia areata. Extraction of RNA preceded its reverse transcription into cDNA, which served as the sequencing template. Data came from immunoSEQ multiplex PCR; TCRdb stores just in-frame clones and leaves some out. The sample includes about 180,000 clones, 59% seen only once; the top ten take approximately 14%. The sequencing here drew on CD4+ T cells sorted from blood, taken at week 0. All receptors derive from a human donor with alopecia areata.

V and J are TRBV7-9 and TRBJ2-1; no definite D call. Trimming removed 0 bases from V and 8 bases from J, with 14 bases in between. CDR3 length equals 15 residues. Germline V gives CDR1 SEHNR, CDR2 FQNEAQ (reference sequence). CDR3 residues: CASSLAETIGHEQFF. CDR3 bases: TGTGCCAGCAGCTTAGCCGAGACCATCGGCCATGAGCAGTTCTTC.

The rearrangement joins TRBV6-5 to TRBJ1-4; TRBD1 matches 9 bases. After removal of 6 bases from V and 10 bases from J, the junction contained 12 bases not matched to a gene. This CDR3 has 15 amino acids. CDR1 is MNHEY, CDR2 SVGAGI, per germline. The CDR3 here is CASRSPGQGIGKLFF. The DNA for the CDR3 is TGTGCCAGCAGGAGCCCCGGACAGGGGATCGGAAAACTGTTTTTT.